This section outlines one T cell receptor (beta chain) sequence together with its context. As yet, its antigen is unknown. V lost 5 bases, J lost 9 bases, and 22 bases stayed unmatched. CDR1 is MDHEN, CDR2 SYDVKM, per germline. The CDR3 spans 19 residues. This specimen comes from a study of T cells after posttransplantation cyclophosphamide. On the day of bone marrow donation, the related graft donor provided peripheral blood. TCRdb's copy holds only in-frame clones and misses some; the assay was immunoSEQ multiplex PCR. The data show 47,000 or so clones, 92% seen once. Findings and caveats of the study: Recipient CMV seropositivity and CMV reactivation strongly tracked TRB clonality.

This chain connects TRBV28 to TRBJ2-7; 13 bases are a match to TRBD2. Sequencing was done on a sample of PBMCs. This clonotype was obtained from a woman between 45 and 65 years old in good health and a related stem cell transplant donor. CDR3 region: CASSPLTGTELAGGPRQYF. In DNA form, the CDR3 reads TGTGCCAGCAGTCCTCTCACCGGGACAGAACTAGCGGGAGGGCCGCGGCAGTACTTC.